Presented here are 27 T cell receptor beta chains from one specimen sequenced in a study of blood T cell repertoires in COVID-19. Repertoires were generated with immunoSEQ multiplex PCR, while TCRdb's copy carries only in-frame clones and drops some. The table has over 75,000 clones, approximately 90% seen once. Sequenced input: peripheral blood. The receptor source for this set is a human donor with COVID-19, enrolled during active disease. The donor label of this sample is uncertain.

The gene calls are TRBV7-9 and TRBJ1-3; D gene ambiguous. The CDR3 is 14 amino acids. V gave up 1 base and J gave up 0 bases, with 4 bases separating them. Germline V gene data show CDR1 as SEHNR and CDR2 as FQNEAQ (reference sequence). The CDR3 DNA reads TGTGCCAGCAGCTTAGGGAGCTCTGGAAACACCATATATTTT. It translates to CASSLGSSGNTIYF.

The rearrangement uses TRBV27 and TRBJ2-3; tentative D call: TRBD1 (8 bases). Trimming removed 3 bases from V and 3 bases from J, with 13 bases in between. The CDR3 spans 15 residues. Germline V gene lookup returns CDR1 MNHEY and CDR2 SMNVEV (reference sequence). CDR3 in amino acids: CASSLTGEGTDTQYF. The CDR3 bases are TGTGCCAGCAGTTTGACAGGGGAGGGGACAGATACGCAGTATTTT.

This clone was observed once. The chain employs TRBV19 and TRBJ1-5; D perhaps matches TRBD1 (6 bases). Trimming left V 3 bases short and J 2 bases short, with 11 bases between. This CDR3 contains 15 residues. Germline CDR1 and CDR2: LNHDA and SQIVND (reference sequence). CDR3 in amino acids: CASSIQGMGNQPQHF. The DNA of the CDR3 is TGTGCCAGTAGTATTCAGGGGATGGGCAATCAGCCCCAGCATTTT.

The chain uses TRBV9 and TRBJ2-2, with D maybe TRBD2 (5 bases). V was cut by 0 bases and J by 7 bases, with 10 bases left in between. Germline assignment: CDR1 SGDLS and CDR2 YYNGEE. The CDR3 sequence is 14 residues long. CDR3 nucleotide sequence: TGTGCCAGCAGCGTAGCGGCGGGCATCGGGGAGCTGTTTTTT. Translated: CASSVAAGIGELFF.

The chain recombines TRBV4-2 with TRBJ1-2; D is undetermined. The germline gives CDR1 LGHNA, CDR2 YNFKEQ. With 3 bases removed from V and 4 bases from J, the gap between germline ends came to 12 bases. This CDR3 region has 14 residues. The CDR3 loop is CASSHGGYLYGYTF. CDR3 bases: TGTGCCAGCAGCCATGGAGGGTATCTCTATGGCTACACCTTC.

By share, this clone counts as medium-sized. CDR3 residues: CASSPKDSWSGNEKLFF. In DNA form, the CDR3 reads TGTGCCAGCAGTCCAAAGGATAGCTGGTCGGGAAATGAAAAACTGTTTTTT. The V and J genes are TRBV7-9 and TRBJ1-4, with D unclear. Trimming pared 6 bases from V and 5 bases from J, leaving 22 bases between. The CDR3 spans 17 residues. Looked up from germline, CDR1 is SEHNR and CDR2 is FQNEAQ (reference sequence).

The chain recombines TRBV6-5 with TRBJ1-4, with 10 bases matching TRBD1. CDR1 MNHEY and CDR2 SVGAGI come from the germline V gene. CDR3 length: 15 amino acids. V was pared by 0 bases and J by 6 bases, with 1 base of the junction left unmatched. This chain's CDR3 is CASSYSGTGDEKLFF. Written as DNA, the CDR3 is TGTGCCAGCAGTTACTCGGGGACAGGGGATGAAAAACTGTTTTTT.

This chain links TRBV11-2 with TRBJ1-1; unclear D gene. This CDR3 spans 16 amino acids. Germline CDR1 and CDR2: SGHAT and FQNNGV. V was clipped by 2 bases and J by 5 bases, with 18 bases between them. CDR3 DNA sequence: TGTGCCAGCAGCTTACACGCTGTTAACCTCGGGACTGAAGCTTTCTTT. It translates to CASSLHAVNLGTEAFF.

This clone was observed a handful of times. This sequence joins TRBV5-1 and TRBJ1-3; D is ambiguous. Germline lookup yields CDR1 SGHRS and CDR2 YFSETQ. The V gene lost 0 bases and the J gene lost 3 bases, with 4 bases spanning the gap. The CDR3 is made up of 13 amino acids. This chain's CDR3 is CASSLGHGNTIYF. CDR3 in DNA: TGCGCCAGCAGCTTGGGACATGGAAACACCATATATTTT.

The chain couples TRBV3-1 (or the pseudogene TRBV3-2) to TRBJ1-2; no definite D call. The germline V and J ends were trimmed by 0 bases and 4 bases, with 12 bases remaining between them. The CDR3 extends over 15 amino acids. The germline CDR1 and CDR2 sequences are LGHDT and YNNKEL (reference sequence). The CDR3 DNA reads TGTGCCAGCAGCCAAGATGAGGGTTCTGGCTATGGCTACACCTTC. It is translated as CASSQDEGSGYGYTF.

This clone was detected only a few times. Here the CDR3 reads CASSFLLGTGYYGYTF. The CDR3 nucleotides are TGTGCCAGCAGTTTCCTTCTCGGGACAGGCTACTATGGCTACACCTTC. The rearrangement links TRBV2 to TRBJ1-2; 8 bases are shared with TRBD1. The CDR3 contains 16 residues. Trimming cost V 5 bases and J 3 bases; bases outside gene matches: 11. Germline-derived CDR1 and CDR2 are SNHLY and FYNNEI.

The chain uses TRBV5-1 and TRBJ2-5; TRBD1 agrees at 11 bases. This CDR3 region has 15 residues. The V gene's germline CDR1 is SGHRS and CDR2 YFSETQ. The ends lost 2 bases at V and 3 bases at J; junction bases unmatched: 3. The CDR3 sequence is CASSFGTGGKETQYF. Written as DNA, the CDR3 is TGCGCCAGCAGCTTCGGGACAGGGGGTAAAGAGACCCAGTACTTC.

The chain combines TRBV28 with TRBJ1-5; 10 nucleotides align to TRBD1. Per germline, CDR1 MDHEN and CDR2 SYDVKM. There are 15 residues in the CDR3. With 7 bases clipped from V and 2 bases from J, the junction kept 5 bases outside the gene matches. The CDR3 bases are TGTGCCAGCATCCCCGGGACAGGGGGCAATCAGCCCCAGCATTTT. Translation: CASIPGTGGNQPQHF.

This clone occurred once. The chain couples TRBV9 to TRBJ1-6, with a possible D match to TRBD1 (5 bases). The CDR3 is 13 amino acids. CDR1 is SGDLS, CDR2 YYNGEE, per germline. Between the trimmed V and J ends, which lost 6 bases and 10 bases, there was a span of 14 bases. The chain's CDR3 is CASTPPGGSPLHF. CDR3 nucleotides: TGTGCCAGCACCCCGCCGGGGGGATCACCCCTCCACTTT.

The chain is built from TRBV5-6 and TRBJ1-2; 9 nucleotides agree with TRBD1. The CDR3 length is 13 residues. CDR1 and CDR2 from the germline V gene are SGHDT and YYEEEE. J lost 7 bases, V lost 3 bases, and 4 bases had no gene match. The CDR3 DNA follows: TGTGCCAGCAGCTGGGACAGGGCGAGTGGCTACACCTTC. Translated, it gives CASSWDRASGYTF.

J is TRBJ1-5 and V is TRBV4-1, with 11 bases matching TRBD1. The germline CDR1 and CDR2 sequences are MGHRA and YSYEKL. The CDR3 runs 20 residues. V lost 2 bases, J lost 6 bases, and 18 bases stayed unmatched. CDR3 residues: CASSQRWTGTGGAGRQPQHF. Written as DNA, the CDR3 is TGCGCCAGCAGCCAAAGATGGACCGGGACAGGGGGTGCCGGGCGTCAGCCCCAGCATTTT.

This chain joins TRBV19 and TRBJ1-3; possible D gene TRBD1, 5 bases. Germline assignment: CDR1 LNHDA and CDR2 SQIVND (reference sequence). V was clipped by 5 bases and J by 1 base, with 9 bases between them. The CDR3 totals 14 residues. The CDR3 bases are TGTGCCAGTAGTCCAGGACAATCTGGAAACACCATATATTTT. This codes for CASSPGQSGNTIYF.

The V call is TRBV2, the J call TRBJ1-2, with a tentative D call TRBD1 (5 bases). The V end was cut by 3 bases, the J end by 4 bases, with 9 bases between. Germline CDR1 SNHLY, CDR2 FYNNEI. This CDR3 is built from 13 residues. DNA of the CDR3: TGTGCCAGCAGTGACGCAGGGCTCTATGGCTACACCTTC. Amino acid sequence: CASSDAGLYGYTF.

The chain uses TRBV3-1 (or the pseudogene TRBV3-2) and TRBJ1-1, with a weak D call TRBD1 (6 bases). Germline V gene sequence: CDR1 LGHDT, CDR2 YNNKEL (reference sequence). The CDR3 extends over 14 amino acids. V lost 1 base and J 6 bases, leaving 12 bases between the germline ends. CDR3 in DNA: TGTGCCAGCAGCCAAGTACTTGGGGGCGCTGAAGCTTTCTTT. This codes for CASSQVLGGAEAFF.

The chain is built from TRBV5-1 and TRBJ2-5, with 9 bases lining up with TRBD2. The CDR3 extends over 15 amino acids. CDR1 is SGHRS and CDR2 is YFSETQ in the germline V gene. Unmatched junction bases numbered 8, after V lost 0 bases and J lost 8 bases. The CDR3 DNA is TGCGCCAGCAGCTTGGAGCGGGGGGCCCGACCCACCCAGTACTTC. Its protein is CASSLERGARPTQYF.

V usage is TRBV6-5 and J usage is TRBJ1-5; the match to TRBD1 covers 7 bases. CDR3 length equals 15 residues. J lost 6 bases, V lost 4 bases, and 9 bases had no gene match. Germline values: CDR1 MNHEY, CDR2 SVGAGI. CDR3 coding DNA: TGTGCCAGCAGTTCAGCGCGACAGGGCGGTCAGCCCCAGCATTTT. It yields the protein CASSSARQGGQPQHF.

The chain couples TRBV5-4 to TRBJ1-5, with unresolved D. The germline gives CDR1 SGHNT, CDR2 YYREEE (reference sequence). V shed 4 bases and J shed 1 base, with 9 bases lying between them. This CDR3 is 14 amino acids long. The CDR3 protein is CASSRLGSNQPQHF. DNA of the CDR3: TGTGCCAGCAGCCGACTAGGGAGCAATCAGCCCCAGCATTTT.

The rearrangement uses TRBV7-2 and TRBJ1-2; the D is unclear. The CDR3 runs to 12 residues. Germline assignment: CDR1 SGHTA and CDR2 FQGNSA. The ends were cut back, 3 bases at V and 7 bases at J, with 9 bases in the middle. CDR3 region: CASSFDYGGYTF. CDR3 nucleotides: TGTGCCAGCAGCTTCGATTACGGTGGCTACACCTTC.

The chain uses TRBV6-5 and TRBJ1-1; TRBD1 agrees at 7 bases. J gave up 3 bases and V 4 bases, and 8 bases lay outside the gene matches. Germline values: CDR1 MNHEY, CDR2 SVGAGI. The CDR3 length is 15 residues. In DNA, the CDR3 is TGTGCCAGCAGTTTTGACAGGGTTTTCGACACTGAAGCTTTCTTT. Amino acids: CASSFDRVFDTEAFF.

Details on this clone: This CDR3 is also generated by other DNA sequences in the sample. This chain links TRBV18 with TRBJ2-5, with D tentatively TRBD1 (6 bases). The germline gives CDR1 KGHSH, CDR2 LQKENI. The CDR3 spans 14 residues. V was clipped by 0 bases and J by 4 bases, with 9 bases between them. CDR3 nucleotides: TGTGCCAGCTCACCACCGGGCAGGGGAGAGACCCAGTACTTC. Translation gives CASSPPGRGETQYF.

This chain links TRBV11-2 with TRBJ1-2, with unresolved D. The CDR3 has 13 amino acids. CDR1 is SGHAT, CDR2 FQNNGV, per germline. The V gene lost 1 base and the J gene lost 1 base, with 4 bases spanning the gap. CDR3 coding DNA: TGTGCCAGCAGCTTAGTCTATAACTATGGCTACACCTTC. Its protein product is CASSLVYNYGYTF.

The V and J genes are TRBV27 and TRBJ1-2; 12 nucleotides agree with TRBD1. V gave up 1 base and J gave up 7 bases; unmatched junction bases: 7. The CDR3 runs to 16 residues. CDR1 and CDR2 from the germline V gene are MNHEY and SMNVEV (reference sequence). CDR3: CASSLYPGQGAGGYTF. Written as DNA, the CDR3 is TGTGCCAGCAGTTTATACCCGGGACAGGGGGCCGGTGGCTACACCTTC.